This TCR beta chain was identified during a study of blood T cell repertoires in COVID-19. Study context: T cells, B-cell-depleted T cells, or PBMCs provided the cDNA or gDNA that served as material.

In the original processing: Amplification of reference gene primers was used by the study to estimate nucleated cell counts. This table comes from immunoSEQ multiplex PCR, and its TCRdb copy is limited to in-frame clones, with some not included. V and J calls and clone size are as listed in that table; D and trimming were resolved from the DNA. The sample has over 50,000 clones; roughly four fifths are singletons. V lost 6 bases and J 0 bases, leaving 12 bases between the germline ends. Germline CDR1 KGHSH, CDR2 LQKENI. The CDR3 contains 16 residues. This clonotype originated in a human donor in a cohort sampled during active COVID-19. The V gene is TRBV18, the J gene TRBJ2-6; D call uncertain. The specimen was peripheral blood. CDR3 region: CASSRSAGSGANVLTF. CDR3 nucleotides: TGTGCCAGCTCGCGAAGCGCCGGCTCTGGGGCCAACGTCCTGACTTTC.